A selection of T cell receptor beta chains follows, all from one sample in a study of blood T cell repertoires in COVID-19. Sequencing was performed with immunoSEQ multiplex PCR; in TCRdb, only in-frame clones are kept and a portion is missing. This table holds tens of thousands of clones, 70% to 90% found once. The sequenced sample was peripheral blood. All receptors derive from a woman of 80 years or more with COVID-19, enrolled during active disease. Each CDR3 is given with its conserved first and last residue. A D gene is named only where the DNA matches it firmly. Clone size is not always given. Where it is, it says once, few, many or a class for expanded clones.

clone size,V gene,J gene,D gene,CDR3 protein,CDR3 DNA
.,TRBV19,TRBJ2-1,.,CASSTRGRGDEQFF,TGTGCCAGTAGTACTAGGGGAAGAGGCGATGAGCAGTTCTTC
.,TRBV6-5,TRBJ2-3,.,CASRPGHSGVDTQYF,TGTGCCAGCAGACCGGGACACTCAGGGGTGGATACGCAGTATTTT
.,TRBV12-3/TRBV12-4,TRBJ2-3,.,CASSRGTTDTQYF,TGTGCCAGCAGTCGGGGGACCACAGATACGCAGTATTTT
.,TRBV11-2,TRBJ1-3,.,CASRYPGRRGGTIYF,TGTGCCAGCAGGTACCCGGGACGCCGAGGGGGCACCATATATTTT
.,TRBV3-1/TRBV3-2,TRBJ2-5,TRBD2,CASSPLAGLQETQYF,TGTGCCAGCAGCCCACTAGCGGGGTTACAAGAGACCCAGTACTTC
.,TRBV6-5,TRBJ1-4,.,CASSYSNRLKLFF,TGTGCCAGCAGTTACTCTAACAGGTTAAAACTGTTTTTT
.,TRBV27,TRBJ1-4,TRBD1,CASRDRANEKLFF,TGTGCCAGCAGGGACAGGGCTAATGAAAAACTGTTTTTT
.,TRBV5-6,TRBJ1-4,TRBD1,CASRLQGATEKLFF,TGTGCCAGCAGACTACAGGGGGCAACAGAAAAACTGTTTTTT
.,TRBV18,TRBJ2-3,TRBD1,CASSPGQGADTQYF,TGTGCCAGCTCACCTGGACAGGGCGCGGATACGCAGTATTTT
.,TRBV11-2,TRBJ2-7,.,CASSLRQIYEQYF,TGTGCCAGCAGCCTACGACAGATCTACGAGCAGTACTTC
once,TRBV12-3/TRBV12-4,TRBJ2-1,.,CASSFPGVPEQFF,TGTGCCAGCAGTTTCCCAGGGGTACCTGAGCAGTTCTTC
.,TRBV7-8,TRBJ2-7,.,CASSPPTGSISYEQYF,TGTGCCAGCAGCCCCCCTACGGGGTCGATCTCCTACGAGCAGTACTTC
.,TRBV12-3/TRBV12-4,TRBJ1-2,TRBD1,CASTPDRDYGYTF,TGTGCCAGCACTCCCGACAGGGACTATGGCTACACCTTC
.,TRBV30,TRBJ2-7,TRBD2,CAWRVAGEQYF,TGTGCCTGGAGAGTAGCGGGCGAGCAGTACTTC
once,TRBV5-1,TRBJ1-1,TRBD1,CASSPGQGGTEAFF,TGCGCCAGCAGCCCCGGACAGGGGGGCACTGAAGCTTTCTTT
.,TRBV3-1/TRBV3-2,TRBJ1-1,.,CASSQGAGALAEAFF,TGTGCCAGCAGCCAAGGAGCAGGGGCGCTGGCTGAAGCTTTCTTT
once,TRBV11-2,TRBJ1-2,.,CASSSPGRAYGYTF,TGTGCCAGCAGCTCCCCGGGAAGGGCCTATGGCTACACCTTC
.,TRBV4-2,TRBJ1-2,TRBD1,CASSQDQWDRANYGYTF,TGTGCCAGCAGCCAAGATCAATGGGACAGAGCTAACTATGGCTACACCTTC
.,TRBV6-5,TRBJ1-2,.,CASSYSGQNYGYTF,TGTGCCAGCAGTTACTCGGGGCAGAACTATGGCTACACCTTC
few,TRBV5-1,TRBJ1-2,TRBD1,CASSLIGGQFYGYTF,TGCGCCAGCAGCTTGATCGGGGGACAGTTCTATGGCTACACCTTC
.,TRBV6-5,TRBJ2-5,.,CASSYSTSSPTQYF,TGTGCCAGCAGTTACTCGACGTCTAGTCCGACCCAGTACTTC
.,TRBV10-3,TRBJ1-2,.,CAIRGAMGTLNGYTF,TGTGCCATCAGGGGGGCCATGGGCACTCTAAATGGCTACACCTTC
once,TRBV6-5,TRBJ1-1,.,CASSYQNTEAFF,TGTGCCAGCAGTTACCAGAACACTGAAGCTTTCTTT
.,TRBV9,TRBJ1-1,.,CASSVVGNSGTEAFF,TGTGCCAGCAGCGTAGTCGGGAATTCTGGCACTGAAGCTTTCTTT
few,TRBV10-1,TRBJ2-5,.,CASSESVVGETQYF,TGCGCCAGCAGTGAGAGCGTTGTGGGAGAGACCCAGTACTTC
.,TRBV5-1,TRBJ1-5,.,CASSLAGQPPNQPQHF,TGCGCCAGCAGCTTGGCAGGACAGCCTCCCAATCAGCCCCAGCATTTT
.,TRBV5-1,TRBJ2-1,TRBD2,CASSLTGTTYNEQFF,TGCGCCAGCAGCTTGACCGGGACTACCTACAATGAGCAGTTCTTC